Detailed here is one TCR beta chain. No antigen is known for it. TCRdb re-called the 5' RACE reads with MiXCR, one entry per CDR3 protein. The data contain fewer than 900,000 distinct CDR3 sequences, roughly 18% of them singletons. The sample comes from a study of identical twins. Overall study results and limits: Invariant cells of the MAIT and iNKT types might have partly distorted the zero-insertion analyses.

V lost 4 bases and J lost 3; bases outside the gene matches: 6. The CDR3 extends over 16 amino acids. CDR1 and CDR2 from the germline V gene are MDHEN and SYDVKM. The same specimen was also included in a second study, on T cells expressing NK-cell markers. That report adds: In over 5 donors, dominant CD3+CD56+NKG2C+ clonotypes ranked among the top 10 CD8+ clonotypes.

Sequenced: PBMCs. The chain couples TRBV28 to TRBJ2-1, with 10 bases matching TRBD1. The sequence derives from a woman aged 18-35 years in good health. CDR3 sequence (DNA): TGTGCCAGCAGTTCTCCGGACAGGGGGGGCTACAATGAGCAGTTCTTC. It specifies CASSSPDRGGYNEQFF.